Each of the 11 T cell receptor beta chains below was sequenced from the same sample in a study of long-term antiretroviral therapy in people with HIV. Samples were assayed with immunoSEQ v3.0 at survey level. Profiling relied on immunoSEQ multiplex PCR, and the TCRdb table lists in-frame clones only, not all of them. Seen here are roughly 35,000 clones, approximately 93% observed once, and the top ten hold 3.7%. Material: unsorted PBMCs, obtained around 5 years after starting antiretroviral therapy. The receptors shown here come from a woman aged 45 to 65 with HIV.

The chain employs TRBV7-9 and TRBJ2-1; the D is unclear. Germline V CDR1 and CDR2: SEHNR, FQNEAQ (reference sequence). The V end was cut by 1 base, the J end by 1 base, with 11 bases between. The CDR3 is 16 amino acids. CDR3 bases: TGTGCCAGCAGCTTAGTCGCGACGCTGTCCTACAATGAGCAGTTCTTC. As protein: CASSLVATLSYNEQFF.

V and J are TRBV6-6 and TRBJ2-7, with a tentative D call TRBD1 (9 bases). The CDR3 extends over 14 amino acids. Germline V CDR1 and CDR2: MNHNY, SVGAGI (reference sequence). Trimming removed 6 bases from V and 7 bases from J, with 19 bases in between. CDR3 in amino acids: CASRGGTGTREQYF. CDR3 DNA sequence: TGTGCCAGCAGGGGCGGGACAGGGACTAGAGAGCAGTACTTC.

The genes are TRBV6-5 and TRBJ1-1, with no clear D. Germline V gene data show CDR1 as MNHEY and CDR2 as SVGAGI. Deletions cut 5 bases from V and 8 bases from J, with 15 bases between. The CDR3 is made up of 13 amino acids. The CDR3 spells CASSMTPLGEAFF. In nucleotides, the CDR3 is TGTGCCAGCAGTATGACCCCGTTGGGAGAAGCTTTCTTT.

The V and J genes are TRBV6-5 and TRBJ2-7, with TRBD1 identical over 7 bases. Germline V gene data show CDR1 as MNHEY and CDR2 as SVGAGI. The CDR3 spans 14 residues. V lost 2 bases, J lost 5 bases, and 6 bases stayed unmatched. This CDR3 is CASSYRDSQNEQYF. The CDR3 DNA reads as TGTGCCAGCAGTTACCGGGACAGTCAAAACGAGCAGTACTTC.

J is TRBJ1-2 and V is TRBV11-2, with D maybe TRBD1 (5 bases). V was trimmed by 3 bases and J by 3 bases, leaving 14 bases between them. Germline V CDR1 and CDR2: SGHAT, FQNNGV. The CDR3 has 15 amino acids. The CDR3 DNA sequence: TGTGCCAGCAGCTTGTCTGGGGCCGCGGACTATGGCTACACCTTC. This sequence encodes CASSLSGAADYGYTF. Complete variable domain (other parts from reference TRBV11-2 and TRBJ1-2): EAGVAQSPRYKIIEKRQSVAFWCNPISGHATLYWYQQILGQGPKLLIQFQNNGVVDDSQLPKDRFSAERLKGVDSTLKIQPAKLEDSAVYLCASSLSGAADYGYTFGSGTRLTVV.

The chain combines TRBV18 with TRBJ2-4; D is uncertain. The length of the CDR3 is 15 residues. CDR1 is KGHSH and CDR2 is LQKENI in the germline V gene. The ends were cut back, 0 bases at V and 0 bases at J, with 6 bases in the middle. This chain's CDR3 is CASSPPLLAKNIQYF. CDR3 sequence (DNA): TGTGCCAGCTCACCACCGTTGCTAGCCAAAAACATTCAGTACTTC.

The rearrangement uses TRBV7-2 and TRBJ2-1, with D possibly TRBD1 on 5 matching bases. The CDR3 contains 18 residues. V lost 1 base, J lost 5 bases, and 21 bases lay in between. CDR1 is SGHTA and CDR2 is FQGNSA in the germline V gene. This chain's CDR3 is CASSLGRGRQIINNEQFF. DNA of the CDR3: TGTGCCAGCAGCTTAGGCCGAGGCCGACAGATCATTAACAATGAGCAGTTCTTC.

In its sample, this clone was seen once. The genes are TRBV13 and TRBJ2-7; D not certain. CDR3 length: 13 residues. CDR1 and CDR2 from the germline V gene are PRHDT and FYEKMQ (reference sequence). V lost 4 bases and J 2 bases, leaving 9 bases between the germline ends. Here the CDR3 reads CASSYRQTYEQYF. The CDR3 coding sequence is TGTGCCAGCAGCTATCGGCAGACCTACGAGCAGTACTTC.

This chain uses TRBV19 with TRBJ1-6; 7 bases are shared with TRBD1. The germline gives CDR1 LNHDA, CDR2 SQIVND (reference sequence). CDR3 length: 14 amino acids. J gave up 5 bases and V 5 bases, and 3 bases lay outside the gene matches. The CDR3 sequence is CASSVTGNNSPLHF. The CDR3, as DNA: TGTGCCAGTAGTGTGACAGGGAATAATTCACCCCTCCACTTT. Supplemented by reference TRBV19 and TRBJ1-6, the full variable domain reads DGGITQSPKYLFRKEGQNVTLSCEQNLNHDAMYWYRQDPGQGLRLIYYSQIVNDFQKGDIAEGYSVSREKKESFPLTVTSAQKNPTAFYLCASSVTGNNSPLHFGNGTRLTVT.

V usage is TRBV25-1 and J usage is TRBJ1-6; D is uncertain. Germline loops: CDR1 MGHDK, CDR2 SYGVNS. Trimming removed 1 base at V and 10 bases at J, with 17 bases between. The CDR3 loop spans 16 amino acids. CDR3 sequence reads: CASSELEFHVPSPLHF. The CDR3, as DNA: TGTGCCAGCAGTGAATTGGAGTTTCACGTACCGTCACCCCTCCACTTT.

The chain has TRBV2 and TRBJ2-7; D is possibly TRBD2 (6 bases). This CDR3 has 14 residues. Trimming removed 4 bases at V and 6 bases at J, with 16 bases between. Germline V gives CDR1 SNHLY, CDR2 FYNNEI. The CDR3 coding sequence is TGTGCCAGCAGTGTAGCCAGGGTGGGAGGCGAGCAGTACTTC. This translates into CASSVARVGGEQYF.